The rows below give T cell receptor beta chains drawn from one sample of a study of control samples from healthy donors and cancer patients. Assay used: immunoSEQ multiplex PCR; TCRdb lists only in-frame clones, some missing. The table has around 33,000 clones, around 86% seen once. The specimen was PBMCs. The receptors were sampled from a woman in her forties with lung cancer. The conserved cysteine and the conserved F or W are not part of the CDR3 here. The D gene is left open where the match is weak. Some rows mark clone size as missing; the rest say once, few, many or name a class of expanded clone.

>TRBV5-8|NA|TRBJ1-1|NA
ASSLEGRGTEAF
>TRBV5-8|TRBD2|TRBJ2-3|NA
ASSLASGGDDSTDTQY
>TRBV27|NA|TRBJ1-6|once
ASSLLGRHSPLH
>TRBV7-2|NA|TRBJ1-1|NA
ASSRDGNTEAF
>TRBV24-1|NA|TRBJ2-2|NA
ATSDLSRGNTGELF
>TRBV4-3|TRBD2|TRBJ2-7|NA
ASSPSGGGESYEQY
>TRBV13|NA|TRBJ1-6|NA
ASSLDGLKNSPLH
>TRBV19|NA|TRBJ1-1|NA
ASSIWGGETEAF
>TRBV7-2|TRBD1|TRBJ1-5|NA
ASSLDRGSNQPQH
>TRBV4-3|NA|TRBJ2-2|NA
ASSQGPLATGELF
>TRBV9|TRBD1|TRBJ1-3|few
ASSVGLLEVGTAGNTIY
>TRBV18|NA|TRBJ2-7|few
ASSPPRGSKYEQY
>TRBV2|TRBD1|TRBJ1-3|NA
ASSSQGIPGNTIY
>TRBV5-3|NA|TRBJ2-1|NA
ARSLYWGPGVWGEQF
>TRBV5-6|TRBD1|TRBJ1-3|NA
ASSSYGQGGSGNTIY
>TRBV6-1|NA|TRBJ1-5|NA
ASSEGGGFRPQH
>TRBV11-2|NA|TRBJ2-7|NA
ASSLLDEQY
>TRBV6-2/TRBV6-3|NA|TRBJ2-5|NA
ASSLAWETQY
>TRBV6-1|NA|TRBJ2-7|NA
ASSEELVWYEQY
>TRBV10-3|NA|TRBJ1-2|NA
AISESGSYYGYT
>TRBV5-1|NA|TRBJ2-7|few
ASRLGQGYEQY
>TRBV7-9|NA|TRBJ2-2|NA
ASSYSGNTGELF
>TRBV7-2|TRBD1|TRBJ1-5|NA
ASSPGQGGQPQH
>TRBV6-5|NA|TRBJ1-1|NA
ASSYSGGFTEAF
>TRBV7-9|TRBD1|TRBJ1-2|NA
ASSLGALGQGGDGYT
>TRBV13|TRBD1|TRBJ1-1|NA
ASSLRGQGNTEAF
>TRBV10-2|NA|TRBJ1-2|once
ASSESVQGISSGNYGYT
>TRBV6-5|TRBD1|TRBJ2-7|NA
ASRRTGEGEQY
>TRBV15|NA|TRBJ2-6|NA
ATSRDRGSGANVLT
>TRBV10-1|NA|TRBJ2-4|NA
AQPQRSKNIQY
>TRBV14|NA|TRBJ2-2|NA
ASSQPSPDTGELF
>TRBV12-3/TRBV12-4|NA|TRBJ1-1|few
ASRFGRTAEAF
>TRBV30|TRBD2|TRBJ2-7|NA
AWSADPRGGHEQY
>TRBV11-3|NA|TRBJ2-3|NA
ASKEGGDGTDTQY
>TRBV4-2|TRBD1|TRBJ1-4|NA
ASSQNPGQGGEKLF
>TRBV2|NA|TRBJ1-1|NA
ASSEAWGARTEAF
>TRBV24-1|NA|TRBJ1-2|NA
ATSGTANNYGYT
>TRBV4-1|NA|TRBJ1-1|NA
ASSLIRNTEAF
>TRBV25-1|TRBD1|TRBJ1-1|NA
ASSLGGSGTEAF
>TRBV7-8|NA|TRBJ2-7|NA
ASSDSSYEQY
>TRBV19|TRBD1|TRBJ2-2|NA
ASLDRGTGELF
>TRBV19|NA|TRBJ1-5|once
ASKAVGNSNQPQH
>TRBV5-6|TRBD1|TRBJ2-5|once
ASSGGTGGLETQY
>TRBV7-6|NA|TRBJ1-2|medium-sized
ASSPGSYGGAGLGYGYT
>TRBV27|TRBD2|TRBJ2-1|NA
ASSLAGETSSYNEQF
>TRBV6-6|TRBD2|TRBJ2-5|once
ASSYSSGGASGTQY
>TRBV27|NA|TRBJ2-7|NA
ASSSSAYEQY
>TRBV5-4|TRBD1|TRBJ1-6|NA
ASSLPGTGGVSPLH
>TRBV2|TRBD1|TRBJ1-1|NA
ASSDAGQTNTEAF
>TRBV6-6|TRBD1|TRBJ2-7|NA
ASSTQTGVSYEQY
>TRBV7-2|NA|TRBJ2-6|NA
ASSLTGSSGANVLT
>TRBV2|NA|TRBJ2-2|NA
ASSEARESVNTGELF
>TRBV5-4|TRBD1|TRBJ1-2|NA
ASSRTGENGYT